This T cell receptor (beta chain) emerged from a study of blood T cells in healthy people across ages. Sample-barcoded 5' priming and a J-beta primer mix drove a second PCR of 7 to 11 cycles. TCRdb called the 5' RACE reads again in MiXCR, with one record for every CDR3 protein. The sample gives about a million distinct CDR3 sequences, just over 50% of which show up once; over 20% is in the top ten. Germline V CDR1 and CDR2: DFQATT, SNEGSKA (reference sequence). V was pared by 6 bases and J by 7 bases, with 7 bases of the junction left unmatched. The length of the CDR3 is 14 residues. Sequenced sample: blood. The origin of this receptor is a woman aged 55-69 years in good health. The chain links TRBV20-1 to TRBJ2-3; 13 positions agree with TRBD2. The CDR3 here is CSARTSGRVNTQYF. The CDR3 DNA sequence: TGCAGTGCCAGGACTAGCGGGAGAGTGAATACGCAGTATTTT.